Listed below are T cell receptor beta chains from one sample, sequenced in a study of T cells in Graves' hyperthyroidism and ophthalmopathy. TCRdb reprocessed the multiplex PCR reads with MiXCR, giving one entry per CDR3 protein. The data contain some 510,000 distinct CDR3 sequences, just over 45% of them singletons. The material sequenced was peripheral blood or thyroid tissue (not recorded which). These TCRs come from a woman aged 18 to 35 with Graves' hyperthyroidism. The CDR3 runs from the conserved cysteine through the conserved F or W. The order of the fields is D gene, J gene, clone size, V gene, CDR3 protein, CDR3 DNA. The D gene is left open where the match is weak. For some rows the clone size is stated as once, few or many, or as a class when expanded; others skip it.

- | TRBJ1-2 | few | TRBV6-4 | CASSVDGTGYGYTF | TGTGCCAGCAGTGTTGACGGGACGGGCTATGGCTACACCTTC
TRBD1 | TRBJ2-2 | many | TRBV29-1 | CSVGQDLTGELFF | TGCAGCGTAGGACAGGACCTAACCGGGGAGCTGTTTTTT
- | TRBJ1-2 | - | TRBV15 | CATSREVGPYGYTF | TGTGCCACCAGCAGAGAAGTAGGGCCCTATGGCTACACCTTC
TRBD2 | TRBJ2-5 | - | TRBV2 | CASSQSTSGQETQYF | TGCGCCAGCAGCCAATCGACTAGCGGGCAAGAGACCCAGTACTTC
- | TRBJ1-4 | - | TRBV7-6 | CASSPWKMGEKLFF | TGTGCCAGCAGCCCCTGGAAAATGGGTGAAAAACTGTTTTTT
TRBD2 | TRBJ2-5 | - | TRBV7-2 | CASSRAGYQETQYF | TGTGCCAGCAGCAGAGCGGGGTACCAAGAGACCCAGTACTTC
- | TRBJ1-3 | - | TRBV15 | CATSRAGASGNTIYF | TGTGCCACCAGCAGAGCCGGGGCCTCCGGAAACACCATATATTTT
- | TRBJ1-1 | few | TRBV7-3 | CASRSRVGFPNTEAFF | TGTGCCAGCAGGTCAAGGGTAGGATTCCCTAACACTGAAGCTTTCTTT
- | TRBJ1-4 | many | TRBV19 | CASSWGTNEKLFF | TGTGCCAGTAGTTGGGGAACTAATGAAAAACTGTTTTTT
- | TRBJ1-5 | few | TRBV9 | CASSVLGGPQPQHF | TGTGCCAGCAGCGTCTTAGGGGGGCCTCAGCCCCAGCATTTT
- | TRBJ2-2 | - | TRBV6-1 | CASSPRAGSPGELFF | TGTGCCAGCAGTCCGCGAGCAGGGAGTCCCGGGGAGCTGTTTTTT
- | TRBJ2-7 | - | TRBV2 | CASSEAGATRDEQYF | TGTGCCAGCAGTGAAGCAGGGGCCACAAGGGACGAGCAGTACTTC
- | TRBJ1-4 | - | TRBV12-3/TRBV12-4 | CASSLAVVGEEKLFF | TGTGCCAGCAGTTTAGCGGTGGTGGGTGAGGAAAAACTGTTTTTT
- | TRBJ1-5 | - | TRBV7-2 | CASSSWTSYQPQHF | TGTGCCAGCAGCTCATGGACAAGTTATCAGCCCCAGCATTTT
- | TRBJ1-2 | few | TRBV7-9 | CASSQGKEGGYTF | TGTGCCAGCAGCCAAGGAAAGGAGGGAGGCTACACCTTC
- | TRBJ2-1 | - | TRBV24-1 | CASSLSHEQFF | TGTGCCAGCAGTTTGTCCCATGAGCAGTTCTTC
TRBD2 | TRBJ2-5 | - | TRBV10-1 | CASRVTRLAGGETQYF | TGCGCCAGCCGAGTGACGCGACTAGCGGGAGGAGAGACCCAGTACTTC
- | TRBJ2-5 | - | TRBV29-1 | CSVKGAQYF | TGCAGCGTCAAGGGGGCCCAGTACTTC
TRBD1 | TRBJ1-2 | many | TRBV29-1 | CSVPDRAYYGYTF | TGCAGCGTCCCCGACAGGGCCTACTATGGCTACACCTTC
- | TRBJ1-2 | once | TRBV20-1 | CSARWPGANYGYTF | TGCAGTGCTAGATGGCCGGGGGCTAACTATGGCTACACCTTC
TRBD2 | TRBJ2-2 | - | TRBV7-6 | CASSPGLAGVTGELFF | TGTGCCAGCAGCCCCGGACTAGCGGGAGTAACCGGGGAGCTGTTTTTT
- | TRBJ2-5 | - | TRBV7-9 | CASKKEGSSELSETQYF | TGCGCCAGCAAAAAAGAGGGGTCTAGCGAGTTATCGGAGACCCAGTACTTC
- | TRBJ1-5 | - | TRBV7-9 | CASSYGPFQPQHF | TGTGCCAGCAGCTATGGACCCTTTCAGCCCCAGCATTTT
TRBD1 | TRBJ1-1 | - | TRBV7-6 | CASSRGTGAATEAFF | TGTGCCAGCAGCAGAGGGACAGGGGCGGCCACTGAAGCTTTCTTT
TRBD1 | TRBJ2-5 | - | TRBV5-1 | CASSLTTGGETQYF | TGCGCCAGCAGCTTGACCACAGGGGGAGAGACCCAGTACTTC
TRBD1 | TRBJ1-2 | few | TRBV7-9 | CASSLTQGDGYGYTF | TGTGCCAGCAGCTTAACACAGGGGGACGGCTATGGCTACACCTTC
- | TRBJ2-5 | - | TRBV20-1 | CSARDPSLGRFQETQYF | TGCAGTGCTAGAGACCCGTCCTTAGGAAGATTTCAAGAGACCCAGTACTTC
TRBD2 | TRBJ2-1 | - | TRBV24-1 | CATSERTSGSGYEQFF | TGTGCCACCAGTGAGCGGACTAGCGGGAGTGGCTATGAGCAGTTCTTC
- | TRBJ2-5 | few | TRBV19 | CASSIHSGAYQETQYF | TGTGCCAGTAGTATCCATAGCGGAGCGTACCAAGAGACCCAGTACTTC
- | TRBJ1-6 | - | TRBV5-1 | CASSFDSTSYNSPLHF | TGCGCCAGCAGCTTTGACAGTACCTCCTATAATTCACCCCTCCACTTT
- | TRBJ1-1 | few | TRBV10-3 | CAISGMNTEAFF | TGTGCCATCAGTGGTATGAACACTGAAGCTTTCTTT
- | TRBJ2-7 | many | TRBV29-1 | CSVAQGQGYEQYF | TGCAGCGTGGCACAGGGTCAGGGCTACGAGCAGTACTTC
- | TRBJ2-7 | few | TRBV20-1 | CSARGREFSYEQYF | TGCAGTGCTAGAGGTCGGGAGTTCTCCTACGAGCAGTACTTC